The 13 T cell receptor beta chains in this list originate from one sample, sequenced in a study of T cells in Graves' hyperthyroidism and ophthalmopathy. Authors of the study amplified TCR beta CDR3 regions from RNA transcripts. The study used the HTBI primer set for a first-round RT-PCR of the TCR CDR3. TCRdb re-called the multiplex PCR reads with MiXCR, one entry per CDR3 protein. Here the sample spans around 350,000 distinct CDR3 sequences, under 15% being singletons. Source material: blood. The receptors were gathered from a woman younger than 30 with Graves' hyperthyroidism.

This clonotype was found many times. The chain employs TRBV20-1 and TRBJ2-7; TRBD2 matches at 8 bases. Germline loops: CDR1 DFQATT, CDR2 SNEGSKA (reference sequence). The CDR3 is 16 residues long. Losses at the gene ends were 0 bases for V and 5 bases for J; bases not matched to a gene: 12. The CDR3 coding sequence is TGCAGTGCTAGAGATGTAATAGCGGGAACCCTCCACGAGCAGTACTTC. It translates to CSARDVIAGTLHEQYF.

This clonotype has a count of ten or more. The V gene is TRBV3-1, the J gene TRBJ1-1; D is unclear. The V and J ends lost 4 bases and 0 bases respectively, with 9 bases between them. Germline CDR1 is LGHDT and CDR2 is YNNKEL (reference sequence). There are 14 residues in the CDR3. The CDR3 DNA is TGTGCCAGCAGCCGAAGAGGTTTGAACACTGAAGCTTTCTTT. Residues: CASSRRGLNTEAFF.

This clonotype has at least ten counts. This rearrangement joins TRBV5-1 to TRBJ2-3, with no clear D. Germline assignment: CDR1 SGHRS and CDR2 YFSETQ. This CDR3 comprises 15 residues. V lost 0 bases and J lost 0, with 8 bases in between. CDR3 in amino acids: CASSLGQASTDTQYF. Here the CDR3 DNA reads TGCGCCAGCAGCTTGGGCCAAGCGAGCACAGATACGCAGTATTTT.

This clonotype occurred many times. The J gene is TRBJ1-1, the V gene TRBV6-2 or TRBV6-3; D perhaps matches TRBD1 (5 bases). CDR3 length: 13 amino acids. The V gene lost 2 bases and the J gene lost 7 bases, with 11 bases spanning the gap. CDR1 is MNHEY and CDR2 is SVGEGT in the germline V gene. This chain's CDR3 is CASSYRGGIEAFF. For the CDR3, the DNA is TGTGCCAGCAGTTACAGGGGTGGGATTGAAGCTTTCTTT.

There are a few counts of this clonotype. This chain uses TRBV24-1 with TRBJ2-2; perhaps TRBD1 as D (5 bases). V lost 4 bases to trimming and J lost 8 bases, with 7 bases between them. Germline-derived CDR1 and CDR2 are KGHDR and SFDVKD. The CDR3 runs to 12 residues. CDR3 amino acids: CATSDWTGELFF. CDR3 DNA: TGTGCCACCAGTGACTGGACAGGGGAGCTGTTTTTT.

This clonotype was detected only a few times. A clone one base away is much larger, so this may be a read error. J is TRBJ2-7 and V is TRBV2; no reliable D call. The CDR3 has 14 residues. The V gene's germline CDR1 is SNHLY and CDR2 FYNNEI. CDR3 loop: CASSVRYPSYEQSF. CDR3 bases: TGTGCCAGCAGTGTAAGGTATCCCTCCTACGAGCAGTCCTTC.

V and J are TRBV15 and TRBJ1-5; TRBD1 matches 7 bases. CDR1 LNHNV and CDR2 YYDKDF come from the germline V gene (reference sequence). The V and J ends lost 3 bases and 7 bases, in that order; junction bases with no gene match: 9. The CDR3 spans 15 residues. The CDR3 spells CATSRRTGGSQPQHF. CDR3 sequence (DNA): TGTGCCACCAGCAGGAGGACAGGAGGTTCACAGCCCCAGCATTTT.

At least ten counts were recorded for this clonotype. CDR3 nucleotide sequence: TGTGCCAGCAGCTTAACCACACAGGGGATGACTTTCTTT. Its translation: CASSLTTQGMTFF. The genes are TRBV11-2 and TRBJ1-1; 7 nucleotides match TRBD1. V lost 2 bases to trimming and J lost 12 bases; unmatched junction nucleotides: 9. The CDR3 extends over 13 amino acids. The V gene's germline CDR1 is SGHAT and CDR2 FQNNGV.

The rearrangement joins TRBV2 to TRBJ2-1; 16 nucleotides align to TRBD2. CDR3 length equals 15 residues. The V gene end was trimmed by 6 bases and the J gene end by 15 bases; junction bases not matched to a gene: 11. Germline V gene lookup returns CDR1 SNHLY and CDR2 FYNNEI. CDR3 nucleotides: TGTGCCAGCAGACTCTCCGGGACTAGCGGGGGGGTGTGGTTCTTC. This gives the protein CASRLSGTSGGVWFF.

This clonotype was picked up many times. The chain joins TRBV20-1 to TRBJ2-7; TRBD2 matches at 7 bases. Per germline, CDR1 DFQATT and CDR2 SNEGSKA (reference sequence). CDR3 size: 13 residues. V dropped 5 bases and J dropped 4; count of bases not matched to a gene: 8. The CDR3 sequence is CSAREEALYEQYF. The DNA of the CDR3 is TGCAGTGCTCGGGAGGAGGCGCTGTACGAGCAGTACTTC.

This clonotype was counted ten times or more. This rearrangement joins TRBV28 to TRBJ2-1; TRBD1 matches 11 bases. The trim removed 2 bases at V and 5 bases at J, leaving 5 bases unmatched. Germline CDR1 is MDHEN and CDR2 is SYDVKM. The CDR3 runs 16 residues. The CDR3 coding sequence is TGTGCCAGCAGTTTACCCGGACAGGGGGCCAACAATGAGCAGTTCTTC. It yields the protein CASSLPGQGANNEQFF.

V gene TRBV10-3 combines with J gene TRBJ2-2; tentative D call: TRBD2 (6 bases). V was clipped by 8 bases and J by 4 bases, with 17 bases between them. The CDR3 is 15 residues long. Germline-derived CDR1 and CDR2 are ENHRY and SYGVKD. The CDR3 DNA reads TGTGCCATCCGATGGGACTCGGGACGCACCGGGGAGCTGTTTTTT. Residues: CAIRWDSGRTGELFF.

This clonotype was observed a few times. This chain links TRBV19 with TRBJ1-2; no clear D. V shed 6 bases and J shed 0 bases, with 5 bases lying between them. CDR1 is LNHDA, CDR2 SQIVND, per germline (reference sequence). The CDR3 runs 12 residues. Here the CDR3 DNA reads TGTGCCAGTAGCCGGCCTAACTATGGCTACACCTTC. This gives the protein CASSRPNYGYTF.